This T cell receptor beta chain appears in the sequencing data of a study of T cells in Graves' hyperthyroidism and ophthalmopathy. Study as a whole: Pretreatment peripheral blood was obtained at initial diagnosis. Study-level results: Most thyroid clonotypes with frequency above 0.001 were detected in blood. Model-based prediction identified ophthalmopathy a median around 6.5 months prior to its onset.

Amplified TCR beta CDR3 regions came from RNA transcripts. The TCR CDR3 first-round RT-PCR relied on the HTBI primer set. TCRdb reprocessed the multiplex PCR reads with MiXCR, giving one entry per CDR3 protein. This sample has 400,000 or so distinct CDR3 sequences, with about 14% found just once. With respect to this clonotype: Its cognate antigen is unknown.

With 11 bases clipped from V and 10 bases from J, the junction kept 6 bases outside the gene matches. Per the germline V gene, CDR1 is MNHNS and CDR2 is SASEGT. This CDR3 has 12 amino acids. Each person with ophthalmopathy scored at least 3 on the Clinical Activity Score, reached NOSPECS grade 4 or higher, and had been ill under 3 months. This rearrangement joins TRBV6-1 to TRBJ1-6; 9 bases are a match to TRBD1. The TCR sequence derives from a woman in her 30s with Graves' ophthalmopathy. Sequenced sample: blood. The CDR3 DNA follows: TGTGCCGTTGGGACAGGGACCTCACCCCTCCACTTT. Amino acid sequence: CAVGTGTSPLHF.